The source of this T cell receptor beta chain is a study of T-cell memory formation after mild COVID-19. Study-wide results and caveats: The main location of contracting CD4+ clones was CM and EM, and that of contracting CD8+ clones was EMRA. Within pre-infection memory, some responding clones were found, suggesting cross-reactive memory joined. CD4+ bias marked clones expanding day 15 to 37, unlike balanced contracting clones. Day 37-peaking second-wave clones had unconfirmed SARS-CoV-2 specificity.

TCRdb redid the calling of the 5' RACE reads with MiXCR, one entry per CDR3 protein. The data contain roughly 180,000 distinct CDR3 sequences, around 10% of them singletons. Between the trimmed V and J ends, which lost 2 bases and 4 bases, there was a span of 15 bases. Germline lookup yields CDR1 KGHSH and CDR2 LQKENI. CDR3 length equals 16 residues. To note about this clonotype: The antigen is undetermined.

Sequences were obtained from PBMCs or a T cell subset sorted from them (not recorded which). The source is a man between 18 and 35 years old who had mild COVID-19 (a few samples of this study predate the infection). Cell type and time point are not known. The chain recombines TRBV18 with TRBJ1-3; D is ambiguous. CDR3 DNA: TGTGCCAGCTCACCAGTGCCTTGGACGGAGGGAAACACCATATATTTT. Protein product: CASSPVPWTEGNTIYF.